The T cell receptor beta chain described here comes from a study of T cells in Graves' hyperthyroidism and ophthalmopathy. Germline loops: CDR1 SGHKS, CDR2 YYEKEE (reference sequence). Trimming stripped 4 bases from V and 2 bases from J, with 17 bases between. This CDR3 is 16 amino acids long. With a duration under 2 months, the hyperthyroidism was newly diagnosed in patients aged 18 to 65. Not enrolled were patients with uncontrolled infection, other autoimmune disease, pregnancy or lactation. Fresh 10 ml peripheral blood yielded PBMCs. TCR beta CDR3 sequences were amplified from RNA transcripts. TCR CDR3 underwent first-round RT-PCR with the HTBI primer set. TCRdb used MiXCR to reprocess the multiplex PCR reads, holding one entry per CDR3 protein. This sample has approximately 220,000 distinct CDR3 sequences, with around 17% found just once.

Sequencing was done on a sample of blood. This receptor was taken from a man in his forties with Graves' hyperthyroidism. The chain uses TRBV5-5 and TRBJ2-3; perhaps TRBD2 as D (5 bases). The CDR3 DNA reads as TGTGCCAGCAGCAACACCGGGGTCCGGACCACAGATACGCAGTATTTT. Protein: CASSNTGVRTTDTQYF.